The 10 T cell receptor beta chains below were found in one sample sequenced in a study of early T cells in non-severe SARS-CoV-2 infection. MiXCR, run by TCRdb on the 5' RACE reads, gives a single entry per CDR3 protein. The sample carries tens of thousands of distinct CDR3 sequences, 5.5% to 7.5% recorded once. The sequencing sample was made of whole blood. These receptors all stem from an adult who was a healthcare worker with PCR-confirmed SARS-CoV-2 infection or an uninfected control (not recorded which).

J is TRBJ2-5 and V is TRBV28; 8 bases line up with TRBD1. Trimming removed 1 base from V and 3 bases from J; junction bases left unmatched: 4. CDR1 MDHEN and CDR2 SYDVKM come from the germline V gene. The CDR3 length is 15 residues. CDR3: CASSLSWTGKETQYF. The CDR3 coding sequence is TGTGCCAGCAGTTTATCGTGGACAGGGAAAGAGACCCAGTACTTC.

V gene TRBV7-9 combines with J gene TRBJ2-1, with D unclear. Between the trimmed V and J ends, which lost 5 bases and 7 bases, there was a span of 9 bases. The germline CDR1 and CDR2 sequences are SEHNR and FQNEAQ (reference sequence). The CDR3 loop spans 12 amino acids. The CDR3 spells CASSLLRNEQFF. The CDR3 DNA sequence: TGTGCCAGCAGCCTACTTCGGAATGAGCAGTTCTTC. Looking up the rest from reference TRBV7-9 and TRBJ2-1 gives the full variable domain: DTGVSQNPRHKITKRGQNVTFRCDPISEHNRLYWYRQTLGQGPEFLTYFQNEAQLEKSRLLSDRFSAERPKGSFSTLEIQRTEQGDSAMYLCASSLLRNEQFFGPGTRLTVL.

This clonotype showed up many times. The CDR3, as DNA: TGTGCCAGTAGTACAAACCCAACAGGACGGCTCTATGGCTACACCTTC. Its translation is CASSTNPTGRLYGYTF. The V call is TRBV19, the J call TRBJ1-2; tentative D call: TRBD1 (5 bases). The CDR3 covers 16 residues. Trimming removed 4 bases at V and 4 bases at J, with 19 bases between. Germline CDR1 reads LNHDA; CDR2 reads SQIVND (reference sequence).

CDR3 in DNA: TGCGCCAGCAGAGACGGAGAGGGGGGTAAGATAAGCACAGATACGCAGTATTTT. Amino acids: CASRDGEGGKISTDTQYF. J is TRBJ2-3 and V is TRBV5-1, with D possibly called TRBD1 or TRBD2 (6 bases each). The germline V gene encodes CDR1 SGHRS and CDR2 YFSETQ. V lost 5 bases, J lost 0 bases, and 22 bases lay in between. The CDR3 loop spans 18 amino acids.

As regards this clonotype: It may be a read error: a sequence one base away is much more abundant. This CDR3 fails to terminate in the conserved phenylalanine or tryptophan, so it likely reflects a read error. The chain is built from TRBV24-1 and TRBJ2-3; D may be TRBD1 or TRBD2 (5 bases each). The CDR3 is made up of 14 amino acids. Trimming cost V 5 bases and J 1 base, with 9 bases left between them. Germline V lookup: CDR1 KGHDR, CDR2 SFDVKD. CDR3 amino acids: CATSGWDGTDTQYL. As DNA, the CDR3 is TGTGCCACCAGTGGCTGGGACGGCACAGATACGCAGTATTTA.

This rearrangement joins TRBV12-3 or TRBV12-4 to TRBJ2-7, with 8 nucleotides matching TRBD1. J gave up 3 bases and V 3 bases, and 7 bases lay outside the gene matches. The CDR3 has 15 residues. CDR3 sequence: CASSLSGGSNYEQYF. The CDR3 DNA is TGTGCCAGCAGTTTGTCAGGGGGCTCCAACTACGAGCAGTACTTC.

V and J are TRBV27 and TRBJ2-3; D is possibly TRBD1 or TRBD2 (5 bases each). V lost 5 bases and J 10 bases, leaving 16 bases between the germline ends. The CDR3 totals 13 residues. CDR1 and CDR2 (germline): MNHEY, SMNVEV (reference sequence). This CDR3 is CASSPDLRGAQYF. CDR3 in DNA: TGTGCCAGCAGTCCAGACCTAAGAGGGGCGCAGTATTTT.

This clonotype was picked up a small number of times. This rearrangement joins TRBV29-1 to TRBJ2-1; 8 positions match TRBD1. Looked up from germline, CDR1 is SQVTM and CDR2 is ANQGSEA. Trimming cost V 0 bases and J 6 bases; bases outside gene matches: 4. This CDR3 has 14 residues. CDR3 in amino acids: CSVEDQGARNEQFF. DNA for the CDR3: TGCAGCGTTGAAGATCAGGGGGCCCGCAATGAGCAGTTCTTC.

V and J are TRBV5-4 and TRBJ2-1; 10 bases align to TRBD1. CDR1 and CDR2 from the germline V gene are SGHNT and YYREEE (reference sequence). The CDR3 sequence is 13 residues long. Trimming removed 4 bases from V and 6 bases from J; junction bases left unmatched: 1. CDR3 region: CASSRTGGNEQFF. CDR3 nucleotides: TGTGCCAGCAGCAGGACAGGGGGCAATGAGCAGTTCTTC.

This clonotype was counted only a few times. The V call is TRBV12-5, the J call TRBJ1-5; D gene unclear. There are 14 residues in the CDR3. Trimming left V 0 bases short and J 3 bases short, with 6 bases between. The germline CDR1 and CDR2 sequences are LGHNT and FRNRAP. CDR3 DNA sequence: TGTGCTAGTGGTTTGGTTGCTTACAATCAGCCCCAGCATTTT. This translates into CASGLVAYNQPQHF.